This TCR beta chain was profiled in a study of CD8 T cells in Susac syndrome. Study context: There were about six sequenced Susac syndrome patients with active disease and about 8 in remission.

Roughly 0.45 to 1 ug RNA was reverse transcribed with random hexamers. Amplification of TCR beta CDR3 by immunoSEQ multiplex PCR spanned 54 Vbeta and 13 Jbeta. Using its own MiXCR run on the immunoSEQ multiplex PCR reads, TCRdb lists one record per CDR3 protein. The sample yields over 130,000 distinct CDR3 sequences, about 95% seen once. The CDR3 totals 16 residues. Germline values: CDR1 MGHDK, CDR2 SYGVNS. Trimming removed 3 bases at V and 8 bases at J, with 23 bases between. Sequencing of TCR beta, carried out with a high-throughput approach, was applied to CD8+ and CD4+ T cells from the blood. Only one count was recorded for this clonotype.

This chain links TRBV25-1 with TRBJ2-7, with a tentative D call TRBD2 (5 bases). The clonotype originates from a human donor with Susac syndrome. Sample: CD4+ T cells from PBMCs. CDR3 sequence reads: CASSDIKRTPVGKQYF. The CDR3 coding sequence is TGTGCCAGCAGTGACATTAAAAGGACTCCAGTTGGAAAGCAGTACTTC.